The rows below give T cell receptor beta chains drawn from one sample of a study of cytomegalovirus exposure and HLA in healthy donors. The method was immunoSEQ multiplex PCR; TCRdb's version includes in-frame clones alone and lacks a portion of them. The profile covers under 250,000 clones, with approximately 84% appearing a single time and 0.2% to 0.3% taken by the ten largest. Sequenced sample: PBMCs. All receptors derive from a girl aged 2-15 years in good health and CMV-seronegative. Each CDR3 is given with its conserved first and last residue. Each record gives: V gene, CDR3 protein.

v_gene: TRBV4-1
CDR3aa: CASSQDNSLHSGRSGGRETQYF

v_gene: TRBV4-2
CDR3aa: CASSHLPPGGSSTDTQYF

v_gene: TRBV5-1
CDR3aa: CASSSGFVDSTDTQYF

v_gene: TRBV5-1
CDR3aa: CASSQKGDSYNSPLHF

v_gene: TRBV7-8
CDR3aa: CASSLRETGPGYTF

v_gene: TRBV6-1
CDR3aa: CASSDSTGGQPQHF

v_gene: TRBV9
CDR3aa: CASSVAGAGETQYF

v_gene: TRBV5-1
CDR3aa: CASSLMPGTEAFF

v_gene: TRBV30
CDR3aa: CACSGTGIYGYTF

v_gene: TRBV6-6
CDR3aa: CASRGRGETQYF

v_gene: TRBV4-2
CDR3aa: CASSQATGGTETQYF

v_gene: TRBV7-9
CDR3aa: CASSSHGQGYNSPLHF

v_gene: TRBV20-1
CDR3aa: CSARQGSTF

v_gene: TRBV11-2
CDR3aa: CASRSPGHGVYEQYF

v_gene: TRBV14
CDR3aa: CASSQVSGQIYEQYF

v_gene: TRBV6-1
CDR3aa: CACRKTGTNQPQHF

v_gene: TRBV5-1
CDR3aa: CASSDSHSSTDTQYF

v_gene: TRBV27
CDR3aa: CASSLGTGTRTEAFF

v_gene: TRBV6-1
CDR3aa: CASSEDRGHTIYF

v_gene: TRBV2
CDR3aa: CASTGQGLSGANVLTF

v_gene: TRBV5-1
CDR3aa: CASRPVSTDTQYF

v_gene: TRBV20-1
CDR3aa: CSARAVREQYF

v_gene: TRBV7-9
CDR3aa: CASSYSGGVNTGELFF

v_gene: TRBV7-7
CDR3aa: CASPGQANF

v_gene: TRBV4-1
CDR3aa: CASSQEGLAGYEQYF

v_gene: TRBV2
CDR3aa: CASSEVAGVPYNEQFF

v_gene: TRBV5-1
CDR3aa: CASSPAAPTDTQYF

v_gene: TRBV6-1
CDR3aa: CASQTGTLNSPLHF

v_gene: TRBV27
CDR3aa: CASSFGQARGNTEAFF

v_gene: TRBV11-2
CDR3aa: CASSLARANSPLHF

v_gene: TRBV5-1
CDR3aa: CASSLVGANTEAFF

v_gene: TRBV4-1
CDR3aa: CASSPRQGLRETQYF

v_gene: TRBV6-6
CDR3aa: CASTLVVASSYNEQFF

v_gene: TRBV7-9
CDR3aa: CASSGYRDNYYEQYF

v_gene: TRBV11-2
CDR3aa: CASSPLALGELFF

v_gene: TRBV30
CDR3aa: CAWTPRTSGNNEQFF

v_gene: TRBV13
CDR3aa: CATHAGITDTQYF

v_gene: TRBV7-6
CDR3aa: CASSPTGGSYNEQFF

v_gene: TRBV19
CDR3aa: CASSIDRGESYTF

v_gene: TRBV30
CDR3aa: CAWSVFLVTSGSTDTQYF

v_gene: TRBV29-1
CDR3aa: CSVHGTSGSPYEQYF

v_gene: TRBV5-4
CDR3aa: CASSQMRQGAQETQYF

v_gene: TRBV15
CDR3aa: CATSSQGLAGEGQFF

v_gene: TRBV5-6
CDR3aa: CASSLASTNEQFF

v_gene: TRBV28
CDR3aa: CASSLGGQGGNYGYTF

v_gene: TRBV4-1
CDR3aa: CASSLASPFQETQYF

v_gene: TRBV6-5
CDR3aa: CASSYGRGNYGYTF

v_gene: TRBV19
CDR3aa: CASRGQYYSNQPQHF

v_gene: TRBV29-1
CDR3aa: CSVEEGSGIWGDEQFF

v_gene: TRBV6-6
CDR3aa: CASSDRDSPGEAFF

v_gene: TRBV2
CDR3aa: CASSERTGGPLTDTQYF

v_gene: TRBV7-9
CDR3aa: CASSMVSTGGEQYF

v_gene: TRBV19
CDR3aa: CATTGQYYGYTF

v_gene: TRBV30
CDR3aa: CAWSVQFESYEQYF